This TCR beta chain is from a study of T cells after yellow fever vaccination. Notes on this clonotype: A much larger clone lies one base from this, so it may be a read error.

TCRdb ran MiXCR on the 5' RACE reads and lists one entry per CDR3 protein. The sample consists of approximately 70,000 distinct CDR3 sequences, 7.3% of them appearing once. CDR3 length equals 15 residues. CDR1 is SGHTA and CDR2 is FQGNSA in the germline V gene. The source is a man between 18 and 29 years old who received the YFV17D yellow fever vaccine. The material sequenced was CD8+ T cells sorted from PBMCs, taken approximately 11 days after the first yellow fever vaccination. The V and J genes are TRBV7-2 and TRBJ2-1, with 10 bases fitting TRBD1. CDR3 region: CVSSLDRGPRDEQFF. DNA of the CDR3: TGTGTCAGCAGCTTAGACAGGGGGCCGAGGGATGAGCAGTTCTTC.